This TCR beta chain was captured by sequencing in a study of T cell responses to AZD1222 COVID-19 vaccine. General study points: Clonal diversity was possibly underestimated, and the donors were mostly white British, with more females.

Sequencing used immunoSEQ multiplex PCR; TCRdb keeps in-frame clones, though not all of them. The sample holds some 130,000 clones; nearly 95% are singletons and the top ten take under 6.5%. The ends were cut back, 0 bases at V and 6 bases at J, with 9 bases in the middle. The CDR3 sequence is 13 residues long. Germline V gene lookup returns CDR1 SGHRS and CDR2 YFSETQ. Comments on this clone: Antigen: not known.

The receptor was derived from an adult in good health. The chain links TRBV5-1 to TRBJ1-1; no clear D. Sample: peripheral blood, taken on day 0 of AZD1222 vaccination. The CDR3 DNA follows: TGCGCCAGCAGCTTGGATAGGGTGGCTGAAGCTTTCTTT. Its protein product is CASSLDRVAEAFF.